This entry lists 5 T cell receptor beta chains sequenced from one sample in a study of blood T cell repertoires in COVID-19. Clones were sequenced by immunoSEQ multiplex PCR, and TCRdb holds only the in-frame ones, with some missing. The table lists about 200,000 clones, more than 75% of them singletons. The sequenced material came from peripheral blood. These receptor sequences come from a person between 70 and 80 years old with COVID-19, enrolled during active disease.

V gene TRBV5-1 combines with J gene TRBJ2-7; 14 bases are shared with TRBD2. Germline CDR1 reads SGHRS; CDR2 reads YFSETQ. The V segment lost 4 bases and the J segment 1 base; nucleotides outside the gene matches: 7. CDR3 size: 17 residues. The CDR3 is CASSPGTSGRFSYEQYF. CDR3 nucleotide sequence: TGCGCCAGCAGCCCCGGGACTAGCGGGAGATTTTCCTACGAGCAGTACTTC. The full variable domain, completed using reference TRBV5-1 and TRBJ2-7, is KAGVTQTPRYLIKTRGQQVTLSCSPISGHRSVSWYQQTPGQGLQFLFEYFSETQRNKGNFPGRFSGRQFSNSRSEMNVSTLELGDSALYLCASSPGTSGRFSYEQYFGPGTRLTVT.

This clone was detected only once. V and J are TRBV27 and TRBJ2-3; 11 bases map to TRBD2. The CDR3 length is 19 residues. V shed 0 bases and J 4 bases; nucleotides not matched to a gene: 12. In germline, CDR1 is MNHEY, CDR2 SMNVEV (reference sequence). The CDR3 DNA follows: TGTGCCAGCAGTTTATCGAGGGCTAGCGGGAGGCGGGTCCCAGATACGCAGTATTTT. Translating it yields CASSLSRASGRRVPDTQYF.

V usage is TRBV4-2 and J usage is TRBJ1-1, with unresolved D. The CDR3 has 13 residues. The germline CDR1 and CDR2 sequences are LGHNA and YNFKEQ. The V end was cut by 0 bases, the J end by 5 bases, with 7 bases between. CDR3 nucleotides: TGTGCCAGCAGCCAAGATTGGGCGACTGAAGCTTTCTTT. Protein: CASSQDWATEAFF.

The V and J genes are TRBV7-2 and TRBJ2-3; D remains unclear. Trimming cost V 1 base and J 4 bases, with 12 bases left between them. Germline loops: CDR1 SGHTA, CDR2 FQGNSA. This CDR3 is built from 15 residues. DNA of the CDR3: TGTGCCAGCAGCTTAGTAACGGATGGAGCAGATACGCAGTATTTT. Its protein is CASSLVTDGADTQYF.

This chain connects TRBV28 to TRBJ2-7, with D unclear. Per germline, CDR1 MDHEN and CDR2 SYDVKM. The CDR3 has 12 residues. V lost 10 bases to trimming and J lost 1 base, with 11 bases between them. CDR3 amino acids: CATVSPSYEQYF. For the CDR3, the DNA is TGTGCCACCGTGTCCCCTTCCTACGAGCAGTACTTC.